The sequence of this T cell receptor beta chain was determined in a study of blood T cell repertoires in COVID-19 (dated by TCRdb to the early 2020s). As for the study more broadly: Collaborator samples came from the United States, Italy and Spain and covered acute and convalescent phases of COVID-19. The material from the prospective study consisted of cDNA or gDNA derived from T cells, B-cell-depleted T cells, or PBMCs. Deeply sampled blood TCRbeta repertoires from subjects exposed to, actively infected with, or recovered from COVID-19 were included in the dataset. The repertoires were made available in a free public database intended to serve as a resource for research on the immune response to SARS-CoV-2. Samples came from the ongoing ImmuneRACE study (first 160 participants) plus 1,254 subjects from 6 global collaborators. Sample metadata almost always included a de-identified subject ID, COVID-19 status, age in years and sex. HLA class I and class II types, where available, came from metadata supplied by the sample provider rather than from assay-based typing. Findings and caveats that apply to the study as a whole: The quantity of clinical and demographic metadata differed by source and by participant and was supplied without curation.

Whole blood was collected in K2EDTA tubes by collaborating institutions according to the institutions' own protocols. Collaborator samples were shipped for TCRbeta analysis as frozen whole blood, isolated PBMCs, or DNA extracted from either sample type. This clone was picked up one time. No antigen is known for it. No base qualities exist here, and no much larger clone lies one base off it. TCRbeta CDR3 regions were amplified from genomic DNA using the immunoSEQ Assay, a bias-controlled multiplex PCR. The original methods were these. Within the assay, amplification of reference gene primers was used to estimate how many nucleated cells each sample contained. To quantify the absolute abundance of each unique TCRbeta CDR3 rearrangement, sequence reads were collapsed and filtered. For each sample, productive Simpson clonality was calculated by taking the square root of Simpson's diversity index across productive rearrangements. TCRdb's version of the immuneACCESS table is confined to in-frame rearrangements and falls short of the full clone set. An unresolved V gene accounts for under half of the shortfall where checked; the remainder is of unknown origin. Clone size and V and J calls were adopted from that table, with D and trimming inferred from the DNA. This sample is represented by around 260,000 clones; nearly 90% of them were singletons. Of the sample, more than 0.55% is held by the ten largest clones.

V and J are trimmed by 7 bases and 4 bases, and the gene matches miss 11 bases of the junction. From the cysteine up to the phenylalanine, the CDR3 has a length of 15 residues. This entry keeps only the CDR3 DNA: 45 bases, framed from base 1. CDR1 and CDR2, per the germline V gene, are SGHVS and FQNEAQ. The specimen sequenced was peripheral blood. The chain joins TRBV7-8 to TRBJ2-5; 8 nucleotides in the junction match TRBD1. This clonotype originated in a human donor in a cohort sampled during active COVID-19. The DNA reads as follows: TGTGCCAGCACCCCCAGTGCGACAGGGGCAGAGACCCAGTACTTC. This codes for CASTPSATGAETQYF.